Shown below are 22 T cell receptor beta chains from a single sample sequenced in a study of blood T cell repertoires in COVID-19. TCRdb's copy holds only in-frame clones and misses some; the assay was immunoSEQ multiplex PCR. The sample lists roughly 290,000 clones, roughly 89% seen once, with 5.5% to 7% in the top ten. Sequenced input: PBMCs or T cells enriched from blood (not recorded which). All receptors derive from a woman in her 40s who had recovered from COVID-19.

The chain carries TRBV6-6 and TRBJ1-1, with unresolved D. The V gene's germline CDR1 is MNHNY and CDR2 SVGAGI (reference sequence). The CDR3 consists of 12 residues. Trimming left V 8 bases short and J 5 bases short, with 12 bases between. CDR3 protein: CASFGLSTEAFF. For the CDR3, the DNA is TGTGCCAGCTTTGGGCTATCAACTGAAGCTTTCTTT.

V is TRBV15 and J is TRBJ1-3; D gene unclear. The ends were cut back, 6 bases at V and 1 base at J, with 10 bases in the middle. Germline CDR1 is LNHNV and CDR2 is YYDKDF (reference sequence). The CDR3 runs 14 residues. The CDR3 sequence: CATREVGSGNTIYF. In DNA form, the CDR3 reads TGTGCCACCAGGGAGGTTGGGTCTGGAAACACCATATATTTT.

This clone was counted a single time. The chain joins TRBV24-1 to TRBJ2-5; 7 nucleotides agree with TRBD2. The CDR3 totals 16 residues. V lost 3 bases and J lost 5; bases outside the gene matches: 11. Germline loops: CDR1 KGHDR, CDR2 SFDVKD. CDR3 sequence: CATSDTGLGFGETQYF. The CDR3 coding sequence is TGTGCCACCAGTGATACCGGACTAGGGTTTGGGGAGACCCAGTACTTC.

The rearrangement uses TRBV5-5 and TRBJ1-2, with D perhaps TRBD1 (6 bases). Germline V gives CDR1 SGHKS, CDR2 YYEKEE (reference sequence). The CDR3 is 13 amino acids. The V end was cut by 2 bases, the J end by 6 bases, with 11 bases between. The CDR3 is CASSFDRSHGYTF. For the CDR3, the DNA is TGTGCCAGCAGCTTTGACAGGAGCCATGGCTACACCTTC.

The rearrangement uses TRBV6-5 and TRBJ2-7; 9 bases agree with TRBD1. The CDR3 length is 16 residues. Trimming took 4 bases from V and 5 from J; bases not matched to a gene: 12. From germline, CDR1 is MNHEY and CDR2 SVGAGI. The CDR3 sequence is CASSLTGGARGHEQYF. The CDR3 DNA reads TGTGCCAGCAGTTTGACAGGGGGAGCCAGGGGCCACGAGCAGTACTTC.

The V call is TRBV7-8, the J call TRBJ1-2; 10 bases are shared with TRBD1. J was trimmed by 8 bases and V by 1 base; bases with no gene match: 10. The germline V gene has CDR1 SGHVS and CDR2 FQNEAQ. This CDR3 has 16 amino acids. As DNA, the CDR3 is TGTGCCAGCAGCTTAGAAGGTGCCGGGACAGGGGTCGGCTACACCTTC. It encodes CASSLEGAGTGVGYTF.

This chain connects TRBV11-2 to TRBJ2-3; 12 positions match TRBD2. V lost 2 bases and J lost 6; bases outside the gene matches: 3. The CDR3 extends over 15 amino acids. CDR1 is SGHAT, CDR2 FQNNGV, per germline. The CDR3 loop reads CASSLFLAGGDTQYF. DNA of the CDR3: TGTGCCAGCAGCTTATTCCTAGCGGGAGGGGATACGCAGTATTTT.

The rearrangement uses TRBV28 and TRBJ2-1; 12 bases agree with TRBD2. The CDR3 runs to 16 residues. CDR1 is MDHEN, CDR2 SYDVKM, per germline. With 2 bases clipped from V and 6 bases from J, the junction kept 5 bases outside the gene matches. CDR3 amino acids: CASSLQTSGSSNEQFF. Here the CDR3 DNA reads TGTGCCAGCAGTTTACAGACTAGCGGGAGTTCCAATGAGCAGTTCTTC.

The rearrangement uses TRBV5-1 and TRBJ2-7; 12 nucleotides match TRBD2. V shed 1 base and J 6 bases; nucleotides not matched to a gene: 8. Per germline, CDR1 SGHRS and CDR2 YFSETQ. This CDR3 contains 16 residues. The CDR3 loop is CASSLSSGRAVGEQYF. CDR3 DNA sequence: TGCGCCAGCAGCTTGTCTAGCGGGAGGGCCGTAGGCGAGCAGTACTTC.

The chain carries TRBV14 and TRBJ2-3, with a tentative D call TRBD1 (5 bases). The V and J ends lost 2 bases and 1 base respectively, with 10 bases between them. There are 15 residues in the CDR3. Germline V CDR1 and CDR2: SGHDN, FVKESK. For the CDR3, the DNA is TGTGCCAGCAGCCAACCAGGGTGGGGCACAGATACGCAGTATTTT. This codes for CASSQPGWGTDTQYF. The full variable domain, rest sourced from reference TRBV14 and TRBJ2-3, is EAGVTQFPSHSVIEKGQTVTLRCDPISGHDNLYWYRRVMGKEIKFLLHFVKESKQDESGMPNNRFLAERTGGTYSTLKVQPAELEDSGVYFCASSQPGWGTDTQYFGPGTRLTVL.

The chain employs TRBV9 and TRBJ2-1; D not certain. CDR1 and CDR2 from the germline V gene are SGDLS and YYNGEE. The CDR3 sequence is 11 residues long. The germline V and J ends were trimmed by 0 bases and 9 bases, with 4 bases remaining between them. The CDR3 sequence: CASSVGGEQFF. CDR3 DNA: TGTGCCAGCAGCGTAGGCGGTGAGCAGTTCTTC.

The chain combines TRBV5-1 with TRBJ2-5; 10 positions match TRBD2. Trimming took 1 base from V and 5 from J; bases not matched to a gene: 5. The germline V gene has CDR1 SGHRS and CDR2 YFSETQ. CDR3 length: 15 amino acids. The CDR3 loop is CASSLIAGGQETQYF. DNA for the CDR3: TGCGCCAGCAGCTTGATAGCGGGAGGCCAGGAGACCCAGTACTTC. The full variable domain, rest sourced from reference TRBV5-1 and TRBJ2-5, is KAGVTQTPRYLIKTRGQQVTLSCSPISGHRSVSWYQQTPGQGLQFLFEYFSETQRNKGNFPGRFSGRQFSNSRSEMNVSTLELGDSALYLCASSLIAGGQETQYFGPGTRLLVL.

The chain is built from TRBV4-3 and TRBJ2-2; weak D call: TRBD1 (6 bases). Germline V gives CDR1 LGHNA, CDR2 YSLEER. The germline V and J ends were trimmed by 4 bases and 4 bases, with 13 bases remaining between them. This CDR3 region has 15 residues. The CDR3 loop is CASSPDRLSTGELFF. In DNA, the CDR3 is TGCGCCAGCAGCCCCGACAGGTTGAGCACCGGGGAGCTGTTTTTT.

V and J are TRBV11-2 and TRBJ2-2; 8 bases fit TRBD2. V lost 5 bases to trimming and J lost 6 bases; unmatched junction nucleotides: 17. The CDR3 has 18 residues. Germline loops: CDR1 SGHAT, CDR2 FQNNGV. This chain's CDR3 is CASSARGWGTRDPGELFF. CDR3 DNA: TGTGCCAGCAGCGCAAGGGGGTGGGGGACTAGGGACCCCGGGGAGCTGTTTTTT.

This chain connects TRBV6-5 to TRBJ1-2, with 11 bases fitting TRBD1. CDR3 length: 14 amino acids. The V gene's germline CDR1 is MNHEY and CDR2 SVGAGI. Unmatched junction bases numbered 8, after V lost 4 bases and J lost 10 bases. CDR3 nucleotides: TGTGCCAGCAGTTGGACAGGGGGCGAGATGGACTACACCTTC. Its protein product is CASSWTGGEMDYTF.

The chain employs TRBV12-3 or TRBV12-4 and TRBJ1-2, with a tentative D call TRBD1 (5 bases). Trimming removed 3 bases at V and 6 bases at J, with 8 bases between. The CDR3 consists of 12 residues. CDR3 sequence reads: CASSFRVNGYTF. The CDR3 DNA reads as TGTGCCAGCAGTTTCAGGGTAAATGGCTACACCTTC.

The rearrangement joins TRBV3-1 (or the pseudogene TRBV3-2) to TRBJ2-7, with 10 bases matching TRBD1. The CDR3 has 14 residues. After removal of 8 bases from V and 7 bases from J, the junction contained 11 bases not matched to a gene. The germline V gene encodes CDR1 LGHDT and CDR2 YNNKEL (reference sequence). CDR3 amino acids: CASSRDRGPGEQYF. DNA of the CDR3: TGTGCCAGCTCCCGAGACAGGGGGCCTGGGGAGCAGTACTTC.

The table lists this clone with a count of one. The V call is TRBV2, the J call TRBJ1-6; D call uncertain. In germline, CDR1 is SNHLY, CDR2 FYNNEI. CDR3 length: 13 amino acids. V gave up 10 bases and J gave up 0 bases, with 7 bases separating them. CDR3 sequence: CATASSYNSPLHF. CDR3 sequence (DNA): TGTGCCACAGCTAGCTCCTATAATTCACCCCTCCACTTT.

DNA of the CDR3: TGTGCCAGCAGCCGTGTCACAGGCACGAACACTGAAGCTTTCTTT. It is translated as CASSRVTGTNTEAFF. The J gene is TRBJ1-1, the V gene TRBV14; maybe TRBD1 (5 bases). Looked up from germline, CDR1 is SGHDN and CDR2 is FVKESK. The V end was cut by 4 bases, the J end by 1 base, with 13 bases between. The CDR3 extends over 15 amino acids.

In its sample, this clone was seen once. Here the CDR3 DNA reads TGTGCCAGCAGCCTCGGCACCGGGACAGGGAACTATGGCTACACCTTC. This encodes CASSLGTGTGNYGYTF. The V call is TRBV28, the J call TRBJ1-2; 9 nucleotides line up with TRBD1. The CDR3 sequence is 16 residues long. The germline V gene encodes CDR1 MDHEN and CDR2 SYDVKM. The V gene end was trimmed by 6 bases and the J gene end by 2 bases; junction bases not matched to a gene: 10.

This clone was counted between two and nine times. The chain employs TRBV27 and TRBJ1-1, with 7 bases lining up with TRBD1. The CDR3 is 14 amino acids. Germline V gene data show CDR1 as MNHEY and CDR2 as SMNVEV (reference sequence). With 5 bases clipped from V and 4 bases from J, the junction kept 7 bases outside the gene matches. Here the CDR3 DNA reads TGTGCCAGCAGTCCCGCCAGGGGGACCACTGAAGCTTTCTTT. It translates to CASSPARGTTEAFF.

The rearrangement links TRBV11-2 to TRBJ1-5; 9 bases are shared with TRBD1. This CDR3 has 15 amino acids. Trimming at V came to 1 base and at J to 4 bases, leaving 2 bases not matched to a gene. Germline V CDR1 and CDR2: SGHAT, FQNNGV. CDR3 loop: CASSLGGTGNQPQHF. The CDR3 DNA reads as TGTGCCAGCAGCTTAGGGGGGACAGGGAATCAGCCCCAGCATTTT.